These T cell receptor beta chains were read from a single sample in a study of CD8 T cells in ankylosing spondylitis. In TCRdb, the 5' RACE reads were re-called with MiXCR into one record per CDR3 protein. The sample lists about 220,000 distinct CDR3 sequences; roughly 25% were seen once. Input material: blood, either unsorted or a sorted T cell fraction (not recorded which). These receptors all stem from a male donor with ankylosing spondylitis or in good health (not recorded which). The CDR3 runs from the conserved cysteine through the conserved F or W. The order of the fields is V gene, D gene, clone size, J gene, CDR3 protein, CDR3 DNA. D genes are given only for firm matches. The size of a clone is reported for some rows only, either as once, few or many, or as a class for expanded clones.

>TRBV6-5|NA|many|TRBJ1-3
CASSYSANSGNTIYF
TGTGCCAGCAGTTACTCGGCCAACTCTGGAAACACCATATATTTT
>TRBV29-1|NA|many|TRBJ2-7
CSVSSGYSEQYF
TGCAGCGTCTCAAGTGGCTATTCCGAGCAGTACTTC
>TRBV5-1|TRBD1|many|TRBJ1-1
CASSSGLRGSWMNTEAFF
TGCGCCAGCAGCTCGGGACTCAGGGGGAGTTGGATGAACACTGAAGCTTTCTTT
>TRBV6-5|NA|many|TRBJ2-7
CASSPSGHLTYEQYF
TGTGCCAGCAGTCCCTCGGGACACCTCACCTACGAGCAGTACTTC
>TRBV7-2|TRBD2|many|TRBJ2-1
CASSLGLAGGNEQFF
TGTGCCAGCAGCTTAGGTTTAGCGGGAGGCAATGAGCAGTTCTTC
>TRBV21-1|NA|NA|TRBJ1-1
CASSKFLLVDPTEAFF
TGTGCCAGCAGCAAATTCCTTTTAGTAGATCCCACTGAAGCTTTCTTT
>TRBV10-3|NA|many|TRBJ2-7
CAIRELTQGSEQYF
TGTGCCATCAGAGAGCTCACACAGGGTTCCGAGCAGTACTTC
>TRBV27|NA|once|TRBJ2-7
CASLGLATKEQYF
TGTGCCAGCCTGGGCCTAGCCACAAAAGAGCAGTACTTC
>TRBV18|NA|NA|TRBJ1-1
CASSPGRMNTEAFF
TGTGCCAGCTCACCGGGACGGATGAACACTGAAGCTTTCTTT
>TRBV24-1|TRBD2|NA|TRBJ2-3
CATSDWSGGSDTQYF
TGTGCCACCAGTGATTGGTCCGGGGGGTCAGATACGCAGTATTTT
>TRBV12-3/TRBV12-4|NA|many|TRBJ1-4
CASRSGQLIATNEKLFF
TGTGCCAGCAGGTCTGGCCAGCTAATTGCAACTAATGAAAAACTGTTTTTT
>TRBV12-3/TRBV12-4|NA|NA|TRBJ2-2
CAISPRGGLGLANTGELFF
TGTGCCATCAGTCCCCGGGGCGGCCTAGGCCTGGCGAACACCGGGGAGCTGTTTTTT
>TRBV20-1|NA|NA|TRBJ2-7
CSAEDEGSYEQYF
TGCAGTGCCGAAGACGAGGGAAGCTACGAGCAGTACTTC
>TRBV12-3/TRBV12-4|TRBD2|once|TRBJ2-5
CASNLSGTETQYF
TGTGCCAGCAATCTTAGCGGGACAGAGACCCAGTACTTC
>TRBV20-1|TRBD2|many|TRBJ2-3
CSALRASGATDTQYF
TGCAGTGCCCTACGAGCTAGCGGGGCCACAGATACGCAGTATTTT
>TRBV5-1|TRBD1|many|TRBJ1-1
CASSVTGGKNTEAFF
TGCGCCAGCAGCGTGACAGGGGGGAAGAACACTGAAGCTTTCTTT
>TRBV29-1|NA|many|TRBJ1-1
CSVEGWQGPEAFF
TGCAGCGTTGAAGGGTGGCAGGGCCCTGAAGCTTTCTTT
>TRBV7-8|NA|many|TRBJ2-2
CASSLVAGSGELFF
TGTGCCAGCAGCTTAGTAGCAGGGAGCGGGGAGCTGTTTTTT
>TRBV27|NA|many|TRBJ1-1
CASSLGPGYTAFF
TGTGCCAGCAGTCTTGGGCCAGGCTATACAGCTTTCTTT
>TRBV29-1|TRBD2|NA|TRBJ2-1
CSVASLSPGTSGMSYNEQFF
TGCAGCGTTGCCAGCCTGAGTCCCGGGACTAGCGGGATGTCCTACAATGAGCAGTTCTTC
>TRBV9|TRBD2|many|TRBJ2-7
CASSVGTSGRSALYEQYF
TGTGCCAGCAGCGTCGGGACTAGCGGGAGGTCCGCTCTCTACGAGCAGTACTTC
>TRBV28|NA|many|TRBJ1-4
CAIRRGGPNEKLFF
TGTGCCATCCGCCGGGGGGGACCTAATGAAAAACTGTTTTTT
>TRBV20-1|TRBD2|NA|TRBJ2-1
CSASQTSDHYEQFF
TGCAGTGCTAGTCAGACTAGCGATCACTATGAGCAGTTCTTC
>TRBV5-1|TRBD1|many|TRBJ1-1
CASRGPGQKNTEAFF
TGCGCCAGCAGAGGACCGGGACAGAAGAACACTGAAGCTTTCTTT
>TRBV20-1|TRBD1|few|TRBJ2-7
CSVPKQGPGYEQYF
TGCAGTGTTCCGAAACAGGGGCCTGGCTACGAGCAGTACTTC
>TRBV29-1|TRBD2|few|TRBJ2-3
CSVDREGTDTQYF
TGCAGCGTTGATCGGGAGGGTACAGATACGCAGTATTTT